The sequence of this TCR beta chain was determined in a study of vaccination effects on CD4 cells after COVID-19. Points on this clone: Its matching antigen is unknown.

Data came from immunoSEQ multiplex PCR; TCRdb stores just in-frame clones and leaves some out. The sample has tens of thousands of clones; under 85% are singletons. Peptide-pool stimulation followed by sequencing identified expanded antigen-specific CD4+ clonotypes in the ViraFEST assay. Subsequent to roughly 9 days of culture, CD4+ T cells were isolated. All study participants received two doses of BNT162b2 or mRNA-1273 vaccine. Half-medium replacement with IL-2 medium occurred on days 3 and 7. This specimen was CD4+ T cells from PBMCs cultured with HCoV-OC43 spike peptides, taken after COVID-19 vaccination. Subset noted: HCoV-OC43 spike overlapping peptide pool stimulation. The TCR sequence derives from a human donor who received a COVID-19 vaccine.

CDR3 in amino acids: CASSPDEGRFIQYF. CDR3 DNA: TGTGCCAGCTCACCAGACGAAGGGAGGTTTATTCAGTACTTC. The genes are TRBV18 and TRBJ2-4; D perhaps matches TRBD2 (6 bases). This CDR3 is built from 14 residues. Germline loops: CDR1 KGHSH, CDR2 LQKENI. Trimming left V 2 bases short and J 10 bases short, with 15 bases between.